Listed here are 21 T cell receptor beta chains from one sample, sequenced in a study of cytomegalovirus exposure and HLA in healthy donors. Primers included in the PCR were 60 Vbeta and 13 Jbeta primers. Using immunoSEQ multiplex PCR, the repertoire was profiled, and TCRdb retains in-frame clones only, with some absent. Here the sample spans around 100,000 clones, about 80% being singletons. Source material: PBMCs. The origin of the receptors is a man aged 45 to 65 in good health and CMV-seropositive.

The genes are TRBV5-1 and TRBJ1-5, with 8 bases lining up with TRBD1. CDR1 is SGHRS, CDR2 YFSETQ, per germline. The CDR3 sequence is 16 residues long. With 4 bases clipped from V and 5 bases from J, the junction kept 11 bases outside the gene matches. The CDR3 protein is CASSTGVTGDDQPQHF. CDR3 bases: TGCGCCAGCAGCACCGGTGTGACAGGGGATGATCAGCCCCAGCATTTT.

The chain joins TRBV7-9 to TRBJ2-2, with D possibly matching TRBD1 (5 bases). Germline V gene lookup returns CDR1 SEHNR and CDR2 FQNEAQ (reference sequence). This CDR3 contains 16 residues. Trimming removed 4 bases at V and 3 bases at J, with 15 bases between. CDR3 sequence (DNA): TGTGCCAGCAGCTGGAGTGCTAGGGGATACACCGGGGAGCTGTTTTTT. Protein: CASSWSARGYTGELFF.

The chain employs TRBV28 and TRBJ1-2, with 9 nucleotides matching TRBD1. V lost 7 bases, J lost 9 bases, and 9 bases stayed unmatched. The CDR3 has 13 amino acids. Germline V gene sequence: CDR1 MDHEN, CDR2 SYDVKM. The CDR3, as DNA: TGTGCCAGCACCCCGGGACAGGGAAATCGCTACACCTTC. Its translation: CASTPGQGNRYTF.

This sequence joins TRBV5-4 and TRBJ2-6; D is possibly TRBD1 (6 bases). There are 16 residues in the CDR3. Trimming shortened V by 3 bases and J by 2 bases, and 12 bases separated the two germline ends. CDR1 and CDR2 (germline): SGHNT, YYREEE (reference sequence). CDR3 coding DNA: TGTGCCAGCAGCTCGGCCAAGGGGGCTGGGGCCAACGTCCTGACTTTC. Amino acid sequence: CASSSAKGAGANVLTF.

This chain uses TRBV5-1 with TRBJ2-5; 10 nucleotides align to TRBD1. The CDR3 length is 15 residues. Germline V CDR1 and CDR2: SGHRS, YFSETQ. The trim removed 1 base at V and 2 bases at J, leaving 2 bases unmatched. CDR3 in amino acids: CASSLRQGAQETQYF. CDR3 nucleotide sequence: TGCGCCAGCAGCTTGCGACAGGGGGCACAAGAGACCCAGTACTTC.

The gene calls are TRBV11-3 and TRBJ2-1; D might be TRBD2 (5 bases). With 3 bases removed from V and 0 bases from J, the gap between germline ends came to 18 bases. Looked up from germline, CDR1 is SGHNT and CDR2 is YENEEA. The CDR3 loop spans 18 amino acids. CDR3 in amino acids: CASSLDGVTGSSYNEQFF. The CDR3 bases are TGTGCCAGCAGCTTGGACGGGGTAACGGGGAGCTCCTACAATGAGCAGTTCTTC.

The chain combines TRBV5-1 with TRBJ2-7, with 7 bases aligning to TRBD2. Germline CDR1 and CDR2: SGHRS and YFSETQ. CDR3 length: 17 residues. J was trimmed by 1 base and V by 3 bases; bases with no gene match: 13. The CDR3 reads CASSSLVGRIGSYEQYF. For the CDR3, the DNA is TGCGCCAGCAGCTCCCTCGTCGGGAGGATCGGGTCCTACGAGCAGTACTTC.

This rearrangement joins TRBV18 to TRBJ2-1; 8 nucleotides align to TRBD2. The CDR3 runs to 17 residues. Germline values: CDR1 KGHSH, CDR2 LQKENI. Trimming took 3 bases from V and 8 from J; bases not matched to a gene: 15. The CDR3 sequence is CASSPPGLGTSIDEQFF. The CDR3 region has the DNA TGTGCCAGCTCACCCCCGGGACTAGGGACTTCGATCGATGAGCAGTTCTTC.

V gene TRBV6-6 combines with J gene TRBJ1-2, with D possibly matching TRBD1 (6 bases). CDR1 is MNHNY and CDR2 is SVGAGI in the germline V gene (reference sequence). The CDR3 has 15 residues. V was cut by 6 bases and J by 3 bases, with 17 bases left in between. DNA for the CDR3: TGTGCCAGCAGCTCAACAGGGTATGAGGACTATGGCTACACCTTC. The encoded protein is CASSSTGYEDYGYTF.

The rearrangement links TRBV5-1 to TRBJ2-7; D may be TRBD2 (6 bases). V was pared by 1 base and J by 6 bases, with 14 bases between. The germline V gene encodes CDR1 SGHRS and CDR2 YFSETQ. There are 14 residues in the CDR3. The CDR3 reads CASSLMAEGPEQYF. The CDR3 DNA reads TGCGCCAGCAGCTTGATGGCGGAGGGGCCCGAGCAGTACTTC.

The table lists this clone with a few counts. This chain links TRBV7-2 with TRBJ2-6; 8 bases map to TRBD1. V lost 5 bases to trimming and J lost 0 bases; unmatched junction nucleotides: 12. CDR3 length: 19 residues. Germline CDR1 SGHTA, CDR2 FQGNSA. As DNA, the CDR3 is TGTGCCAGCAGCCGACCCTCAGGGGGCCTCTACTCTGGGGCCAACGTCCTGACTTTC. The encoded protein is CASSRPSGGLYSGANVLTF. The whole variable domain, remainder taken from reference TRBV7-2 and TRBJ2-6, is GAGVSQSPSNKVTEKGKDVELRCDPISGHTALYWYRQSLGQGLEFLIYFQGNSAPDKSGLPSDRFSAERTGGSVSTLTIQRTQQEDSAVYLCASSRPSGGLYSGANVLTFGAGSRLTVL.

Only one count was recorded for this clone. The chain links TRBV9 to TRBJ1-2; TRBD1 agrees at 11 bases. The junction had 9 bases not matched to a gene; V was cut back by 4 bases and J by 7 bases. CDR3 size: 15 residues. Germline values: CDR1 SGDLS, CDR2 YYNGEE. CDR3 loop: CASSPRTGGAFGYTF. CDR3 coding DNA: TGTGCCAGCAGCCCCCGGACAGGGGGCGCCTTTGGCTACACCTTC. The variable domain in full, with the rest retrieved from reference TRBV9 and TRBJ1-2, is DSGVTQTPKHLITATGQRVTLRCSPRSGDLSVYWYQQSLDQGLQFLIQYYNGEERAKGNILERFSAQQFPDLHSELNLSSLELGDSALYFCASSPRTGGAFGYTFGSGTRLTVV.

This chain connects TRBV7-9 to TRBJ2-1; D uncertain. The CDR3 is 17 amino acids. V gave up 3 bases and J gave up 0 bases, with 15 bases separating them. Germline V CDR1 and CDR2: SEHNR, FQNEAQ (reference sequence). The CDR3 DNA sequence: TGTGCCAGCAGCTTTGGGTTTAGAGGTGGCTCCTACAATGAGCAGTTCTTC. This sequence encodes CASSFGFRGGSYNEQFF.

This clone was observed once. The V gene is TRBV19, the J gene TRBJ2-5; D possibly corresponds to TRBD2 (6 bases). Germline V gene data show CDR1 as LNHDA and CDR2 as SQIVND (reference sequence). The CDR3 consists of 14 residues. Trimming shortened V by 7 bases and J by 5 bases, and 17 bases separated the two germline ends. The CDR3 DNA reads TGTGCCAGTACTGGGTCTGGCCGGGGGGAGACCCAGTACTTC. Its translation: CASTGSGRGETQYF.

In nucleotides, the CDR3 is TGTGCCAGCAGCTTATCGTCGGGACTTCCATCCTACAATGAGCAGTTCTTC. The encoded protein is CASSLSSGLPSYNEQFF. J is TRBJ2-1 and V is TRBV7-3; TRBD2 might be the D (6 bases). This CDR3 contains 17 residues. V shed 2 bases and J shed 1 base, with 15 bases lying between them. Germline loops: CDR1 SGHTA, CDR2 FQGTGA.

The gene calls are TRBV4-2 and TRBJ2-6, with D unresolved. The CDR3 is 18 residues long. Between the trimmed V and J ends, which lost 1 base and 0 bases, there was a span of 13 bases. The germline CDR1 and CDR2 sequences are LGHNA and YNFKEQ. The chain's CDR3 is CASSQVSGFSSGANVLTF. The CDR3 DNA is TGTGCCAGCAGCCAAGTTTCAGGTTTTAGCTCTGGGGCCAACGTCCTGACTTTC.

The rearrangement uses TRBV4-1 and TRBJ2-2; 12 bases match TRBD2. With V trimmed by 2 bases and J by 7 bases, 5 bases remained unmatched. Per the germline V gene, CDR1 is MGHRA and CDR2 is YSYEKL. The CDR3 extends over 16 amino acids. The CDR3 loop is CASSQPLAGGVGELFF. DNA for the CDR3: TGCGCCAGCAGCCAACCTCTAGCGGGGGGGGTCGGGGAGCTGTTTTTT.

The chain has TRBV19 and TRBJ1-1, with D perhaps TRBD1 (6 bases). The CDR3 contains 15 residues. Trimming shortened V by 3 bases and J by 1 base, and 12 bases separated the two germline ends. Germline V CDR1 and CDR2: LNHDA, SQIVND (reference sequence). CDR3 sequence (DNA): TGTGCCAGTAGTATGGGGGCACACACGAACACTGAAGCTTTCTTT. Its protein is CASSMGAHTNTEAFF.

This chain joins TRBV20-1 and TRBJ2-5; D is unclear. The CDR3 spans 10 residues. Per the germline V gene, CDR1 is DFQATT and CDR2 is SNEGSKA (reference sequence). The V and J ends lost 6 bases and 2 bases respectively, with 4 bases between them. CDR3 sequence: CSALQETQYF. CDR3 in DNA: TGCAGTGCGCTACAAGAGACCCAGTACTTC.

This clone was picked up a small number of times. The chain is built from TRBV28 and TRBJ2-7; perhaps TRBD1 as D (6 bases). Trimming left V 5 bases short and J 5 bases short, with 13 bases between. CDR1 is MDHEN, CDR2 SYDVKM, per germline. The CDR3 extends over 13 amino acids. The CDR3 sequence is CASSVDSRDEQYF. The CDR3 region has the DNA TGTGCCAGCAGTGTGGACAGTCGCGACGAGCAGTACTTC. The whole variable domain, filled in from reference TRBV28 and TRBJ2-7, reads DVKVTQSSRYLVKRTGEKVFLECVQDMDHENMFWYRQDPGLGLRLIYFSYDVKMKEKGDIPEGYSVSREKKERFSLILESASTNQTSMYLCASSVDSRDEQYFGPGTRLTVT.

The V gene is TRBV2, the J gene TRBJ1-1; D is unresolved. Deletions cut 7 bases from V and 0 bases from J, with 12 bases between. The CDR3 loop spans 14 amino acids. Germline V gene lookup returns CDR1 SNHLY and CDR2 FYNNEI. Here the CDR3 reads CASNPLAVNTEAFF. CDR3 DNA sequence: TGTGCCAGCAATCCCCTGGCGGTGAACACTGAAGCTTTCTTT.